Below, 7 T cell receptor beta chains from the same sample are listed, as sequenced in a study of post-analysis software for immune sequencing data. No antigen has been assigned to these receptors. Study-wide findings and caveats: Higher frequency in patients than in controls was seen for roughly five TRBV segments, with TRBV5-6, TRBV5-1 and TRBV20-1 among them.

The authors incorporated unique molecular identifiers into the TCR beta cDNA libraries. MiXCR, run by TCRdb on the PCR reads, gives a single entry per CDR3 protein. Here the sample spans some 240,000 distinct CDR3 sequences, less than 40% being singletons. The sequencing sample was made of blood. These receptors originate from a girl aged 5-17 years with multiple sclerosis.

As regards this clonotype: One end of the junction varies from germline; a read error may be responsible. This CDR3 reads CASHSGLSYNEQLF. CDR3 nucleotides: TGTGCCAGCCATAGCGGGCTTTCCTACAATGAGCAGCTCTTC. The chain carries TRBV19 and TRBJ2-1, with TRBD2 matching 7 bases. This CDR3 has 14 amino acids. CDR1 and CDR2 from the germline V gene are LNHDA and SQIVND (reference sequence).

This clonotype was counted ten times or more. The CDR3 loop reads CSAIGGGTQYF. The CDR3 DNA is TGCAGTGCTATAGGGGGAGGTACGCAGTATTTT. The chain is built from TRBV20-1 and TRBJ2-3; D possibly uses TRBD1 or TRBD2 (6 bases each). Per the germline V gene, CDR1 is DFQATT and CDR2 is SNEGSKA (reference sequence). The CDR3 consists of 11 residues. Trimming cost V 4 bases and J 8 bases, with 10 bases left between them.

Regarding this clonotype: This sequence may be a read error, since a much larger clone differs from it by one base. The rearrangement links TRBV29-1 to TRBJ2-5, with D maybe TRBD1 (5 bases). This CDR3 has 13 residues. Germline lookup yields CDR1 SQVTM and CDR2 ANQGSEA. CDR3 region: CSVLRQSQETQCF. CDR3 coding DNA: TGCAGCGTTCTCCGACAGTCACAAGAGACCCAGTGCTTC.

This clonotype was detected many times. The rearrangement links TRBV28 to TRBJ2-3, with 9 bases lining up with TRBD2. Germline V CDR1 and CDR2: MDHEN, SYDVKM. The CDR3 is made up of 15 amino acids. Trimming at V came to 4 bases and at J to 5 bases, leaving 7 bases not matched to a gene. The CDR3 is CASSSQAGGEDTQYF. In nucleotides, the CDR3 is TGTGCCAGCAGTTCCCAAGCGGGGGGCGAAGATACGCAGTATTTT.

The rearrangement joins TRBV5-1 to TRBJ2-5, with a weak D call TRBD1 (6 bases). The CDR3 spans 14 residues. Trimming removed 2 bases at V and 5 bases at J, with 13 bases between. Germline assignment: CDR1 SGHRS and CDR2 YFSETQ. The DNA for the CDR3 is TGCGCCAGCAGCTTCGACAGGATGGGGGAGACCCAGTACTTC. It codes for CASSFDRMGETQYF.

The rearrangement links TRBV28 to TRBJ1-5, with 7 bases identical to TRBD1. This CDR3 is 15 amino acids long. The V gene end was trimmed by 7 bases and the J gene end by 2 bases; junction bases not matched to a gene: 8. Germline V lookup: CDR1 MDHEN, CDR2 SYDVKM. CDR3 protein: CASKGQQQGNQPQHF. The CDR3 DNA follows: TGTGCCAGCAAGGGACAGCAGCAGGGCAATCAGCCCCAGCATTTT.

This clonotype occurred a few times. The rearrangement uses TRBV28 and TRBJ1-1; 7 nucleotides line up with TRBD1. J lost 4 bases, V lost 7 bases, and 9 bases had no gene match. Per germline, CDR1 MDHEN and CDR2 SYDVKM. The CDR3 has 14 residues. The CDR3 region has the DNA TGTGCCAGCACACCTATCCCAGGGGGCACTGAAGCTTTCTTT. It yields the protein CASTPIPGGTEAFF.